These T cell receptor beta chains were read from a single sample in a study of T cell repertoires in cytomegalovirus infection. MiXCR, applied by TCRdb to the reads, yields one record per CDR3 protein. The data show 200,000 or so distinct CDR3 sequences, about 21% seen once. Material: PBMCs. Source of these receptors: a human donor in good health (CMV status not recorded). Some clones in this sample may be carry-over from other donors' samples. CDR3s include the opening cysteine and the closing phenylalanine or tryptophan. Fields, in order: J gene, clone size, D gene, V gene, CDR3 DNA, CDR3 protein. D genes are given only for firm matches. Size values are once, few and many counts, or a class for expanded clones, and some rows have none.

TRBJ1-2 once NA TRBV2 TGTGCCAGCAGTGACGTGAGATATGGCTACACCTTC CASSDVRYGYTF
TRBJ2-5 NA NA TRBV5-3 TGTGCCAGCAGCGCGCAGGGGGGGGTGGGGGAGACCCAGTACTTC CASSAQGGVGETQYF
TRBJ1-1 few NA TRBV19 TGTGCCAGTAGTATTTCTCTTAGGGCAGATGAAGCTTTCTTT CASSISLRADEAFF
TRBJ2-3 NA NA TRBV19 TGTGCCAGTAGTCCCCGGAACAGGGCTAGCACAGATACGCAGTATTTT CASSPRNRASTDTQYF
TRBJ2-3 few NA TRBV20-1 TGCAGTGCTAGAGATCCTACACGTACCGGCACAGATACGCAGTATTTT CSARDPTRTGTDTQYF
TRBJ1-1 NA TRBD1 TRBV11-1 TGTGCCAGCAGCTCCGGGACAGGGAATGAAGCTTTCTTT CASSSGTGNEAFF
TRBJ2-1 many NA TRBV12-3/TRBV12-4 TGTGCCAGCAGTTTAGTGGGACCGGGACACAATGAGCAGTTCTTC CASSLVGPGHNEQFF
TRBJ2-5 many NA TRBV6-5 TGTGCCAGCAGTTACCAGGACAGACAAGAGACCCAGTACTTC CASSYQDRQETQYF
TRBJ2-7 few TRBD2 TRBV14 TGTGCCAGCAGCCCCTTCGAGGGTCGAGCGGGAGGGCCTGAGGAGACCTACGAGCAGTACTTC CASSPFEGRAGGPEETYEQYF
TRBJ2-7 many NA TRBV4-1 TGCGCCAGCAGCAGCCCCGGGACAACCTACGAGCAGTACTTC CASSSPGTTYEQYF
TRBJ2-3 NA TRBD2 TRBV24-1 TGTGCCACCAGTGACGCACTAGCGGGAGTTGCAGATACGCAGTATTTT CATSDALAGVADTQYF
TRBJ1-2 NA TRBD1 TRBV5-1 TGCGCCAGCAGCTTGGATACCGGGACAGGGGGCCGCTACACCTTC CASSLDTGTGGRYTF
TRBJ2-1 NA TRBD1 TRBV9 TGTGCCAGCAGCCCCGGACAGGGGGAAGGTGATGAGCAGTTCTTC CASSPGQGEGDEQFF
TRBJ2-5 many TRBD1 TRBV7-9 TGTGCCAGCAGCTCGGGACAGAACCAAGAGACCCAGTACTTC CASSSGQNQETQYF
TRBJ2-5 NA NA TRBV29-1 TGCAGTGGGGCCCGCGAGACCCAGTACTTC CSGARETQYF
TRBJ2-1 NA NA TRBV28 TGTGCCAGTAGTTTGGTGAGTGAGCAGTTCTTC CASSLVSEQFF
TRBJ2-1 NA TRBD2 TRBV15 TGTGCCACCAGCAGAGATCGGACTAGCGGTAATGAGCAGTTCTTC CATSRDRTSGNEQFF
TRBJ2-7 few NA TRBV6-2/TRBV6-3 TGTGCCAGCAGTCTTAGCAGATACGAGCAGTACTTC CASSLSRYEQYF
TRBJ1-2 few TRBD1 TRBV7-2 TGTGCCAGCAGCCCGACAGGGCAGTCCGGCTACACCTTC CASSPTGQSGYTF
TRBJ2-7 few TRBD1 TRBV6-5 TGTGCCAGCAGGAGGGGACAGGGCGGAATAGAGCAGTACTTC CASRRGQGGIEQYF
TRBJ2-1 NA TRBD2 TRBV20-1 TGCAGTGCTAGAGGAGGCCTAGCGGGATACAATGAGCAGTTCTTC CSARGGLAGYNEQFF
TRBJ2-1 once TRBD1 TRBV5-5 TGTGCCAGCAGCTCAGGGGGAGTGGGTTCCTACAATGAGCAGTTCTTC CASSSGGVGSYNEQFF
TRBJ2-7 few NA TRBV28 TGTGCCACCGGGCGGGGACCAGGGGAGCAGTACTTC CATGRGPGEQYF
TRBJ2-2 NA TRBD2 TRBV12-3/TRBV12-4 TGTGCCAGCAGTTTCTGGCTAGCGGGGTTCACCGGGGAGCTGTTTTTT CASSFWLAGFTGELFF
TRBJ1-5 NA NA TRBV4-3 TGCGCCAGCAGCCAAGATCCGGCAGGCGGGGGGCGGCAGCCCCAGCATTTT CASSQDPAGGGRQPQHF
TRBJ2-1 NA TRBD1 TRBV5-1 TGCGCCAGCAGCCTAGGGGGCAATAGCATTGAGCAGTTCTTC CASSLGGNSIEQFF
TRBJ1-2 many NA TRBV7-8 TGTGCCAGCAGCTTTGGGGCGGCCAATGGTGGCTACACCTTC CASSFGAANGGYTF
TRBJ2-3 many TRBD2 TRBV7-2 TGTGCCAGCACCGCTAGCGGGATCATTAATACGCAGTATTTT CASTASGIINTQYF
TRBJ1-2 few NA TRBV28 TGTGCCAGCAGCACCCGGAGGGGCGCCTATGGCTACACCTTC CASSTRRGAYGYTF
TRBJ2-7 few TRBD1 TRBV11-3 TGTGCCAGCAGCTACACCGGGACAGGGTCCAACGAGCAGTACTTC CASSYTGTGSNEQYF
TRBJ2-5 NA NA TRBV6-6 TGTGCCAGCAGTGGCCCGCGGGACAACCAAGAGACCCAGTACTTC CASSGPRDNQETQYF
TRBJ1-3 NA NA TRBV15 TGTGCCACCAGCAGAGTGGTGGAAAAGGGAAACACCATATATTTT CATSRVVEKGNTIYF
TRBJ1-1 NA TRBD1 TRBV2 TGTGCCAGCATGGACAGGGGCCTTTCCCTGAACACTGAAGCTTTCTTT CASMDRGLSLNTEAFF
TRBJ2-3 NA TRBD2 TRBV2 TGTGCCACCAAACTAGCGGCCCTTAGCACAGATACGCAGTATTTT CATKLAALSTDTQYF
TRBJ1-3 NA NA TRBV18 TGTGCCAGCTACAGCGGGATACCCGGAAACACCATATATTTT CASYSGIPGNTIYF
TRBJ2-7 few TRBD1 TRBV28 TGTGCCAGCAGAGACAGGGGCCGGCCCTACGAGCAGTACTTC CASRDRGRPYEQYF
TRBJ2-2 few NA TRBV5-1 TGCGCCAGCAGCTTGGTCGAGGTCACCGGGGAGCTGTTTTTT CASSLVEVTGELFF
TRBJ2-1 NA TRBD1 TRBV19 TGTGCCAGTAGTATAGACCGACAGGGCAACTACAATGAGCAGTTCTTC CASSIDRQGNYNEQFF
TRBJ2-5 many TRBD2 TRBV2 TGTGCCAGCAGGACTAGCGGGGGCTGGGGGGAGACCCAGTACTTC CASRTSGGWGETQYF
TRBJ2-3 NA NA TRBV19 TGTGCCAGTCGACAGAGCACAGATACGCAGTATTTT CASRQSTDTQYF